A selection of T cell receptor beta chains follows, all from one sample in a study of shared T cell receptors in the human thymus. Method: immunoSEQ multiplex PCR; TCRdb's copy keeps in-frame clones and lacks some. The sample has 500,000 to 550,000 clones, around three quarters seen once. The sample was also linked to a second study, of human thymus T cells.

Specimen: thymocytes. The receptors stem from a boy younger than two with a congenital heart defect. Each CDR3 is given with its conserved first and last residue. The order of the fields is clone size, J gene, V gene, D gene, CDR3 protein, CDR3 DNA. D genes are given only for firm matches. Only part of the rows carry a size: once, few, many, or a class if the clone is expanded.

clone_size: NA; j_call: TRBJ2-1; v_call: TRBV14; d_call: NA; cdr3_aa: CASSQDDSPSYNEQFF; cdr3_nt: TGTGCCAGCAGCCAAGATGACAGCCCATCCTACAATGAGCAGTTCTTC
clone_size: NA; j_call: TRBJ2-7; v_call: TRBV14; d_call: NA; cdr3_aa: CASSQGISVVRGHEQYF; cdr3_nt: TGTGCCAGCAGCCAAGGGATTAGTGTTGTCAGGGGCCACGAGCAGTACTTC
clone_size: NA; j_call: TRBJ1-5; v_call: TRBV4-3; d_call: NA; cdr3_aa: CASSQRGGDQPQHF; cdr3_nt: TGCGCCAGCAGTCAAAGGGGCGGGGATCAGCCCCAGCATTTT
clone_size: NA; j_call: TRBJ2-7; v_call: TRBV9; d_call: TRBD2; cdr3_aa: CASSVRGTSGYEQYF; cdr3_nt: TGTGCCAGCAGCGTAAGGGGGACTAGCGGGTACGAGCAGTACTTC
clone_size: NA; j_call: TRBJ2-1; v_call: TRBV27; d_call: TRBD2; cdr3_aa: CASSFFRGAGGDRNEQFF; cdr3_nt: TGTGCCAGCAGTTTTTTCCGGGGGGCGGGAGGTGACCGCAATGAGCAGTTCTTC
clone_size: once; j_call: TRBJ2-3; v_call: TRBV7-2; d_call: TRBD2; cdr3_aa: CASSAGLAGVSLDTQYF; cdr3_nt: TGTGCCAGCAGCGCGGGACTAGCGGGAGTAAGTTTGGATACGCAGTATTTT
clone_size: few; j_call: TRBJ1-2; v_call: TRBV4-3; d_call: NA; cdr3_aa: CASSQDTGGNGYTF; cdr3_nt: TGCGCCAGCAGCCAAGATACAGGAGGGAATGGCTACACCTTC
clone_size: few; j_call: TRBJ2-5; v_call: TRBV7-8; d_call: TRBD2; cdr3_aa: CASSLGGLDIETQYF; cdr3_nt: TGTGCCAGCAGCTTAGGAGGACTAGACATAGAGACCCAGTACTTC
clone_size: once; j_call: TRBJ2-3; v_call: TRBV5-6; d_call: TRBD2; cdr3_aa: CASSFPGIAGGPDTDTQYF; cdr3_nt: TGTGCCAGCAGCTTCCCCGGGATAGCGGGAGGGCCGGACACAGATACGCAGTATTTT
clone_size: NA; j_call: TRBJ2-7; v_call: TRBV7-9; d_call: TRBD1; cdr3_aa: CASNRDRSYEQYF; cdr3_nt: TGTGCCAGCAATCGGGACAGGAGCTACGAGCAGTACTTC
clone_size: NA; j_call: TRBJ2-3; v_call: TRBV27; d_call: TRBD1; cdr3_aa: CASSWGTGTDTQYF; cdr3_nt: TGTGCCAGCAGTTGGGGGACAGGGACAGATACGCAGTATTTT
clone_size: NA; j_call: TRBJ2-7; v_call: TRBV18; d_call: TRBD2; cdr3_aa: CASSPISGGSYEQYF; cdr3_nt: TGTGCCAGCTCACCAATTAGCGGGGGTTCCTACGAGCAGTACTTC
clone_size: NA; j_call: TRBJ2-7; v_call: TRBV10-3; d_call: TRBD1; cdr3_aa: CAISGGQGYYEQYF; cdr3_nt: TGTGCCATCAGTGGGGGACAGGGATACTACGAGCAGTACTTC
clone_size: NA; j_call: TRBJ2-2; v_call: TRBV7-8; d_call: TRBD2; cdr3_aa: CASNPLGGGPIGELFF; cdr3_nt: TGTGCCAGCAACCCGCTTGGGGGAGGGCCGATCGGGGAGCTGTTTTTT
clone_size: NA; j_call: TRBJ2-1; v_call: TRBV10-2; d_call: TRBD2; cdr3_aa: CASGPGHLYSGRGNEQFF; cdr3_nt: TGCGCCAGCGGGCCGGGACACCTTTATAGCGGGAGGGGTAATGAGCAGTTCTTC
clone_size: NA; j_call: TRBJ2-3; v_call: TRBV30; d_call: TRBD2; cdr3_aa: CAWTLAGGSDTQYF; cdr3_nt: TGTGCCTGGACCCTAGCGGGAGGATCGGATACGCAGTATTTT